These 18 T cell receptor beta chains were all obtained from the same sample, sequenced in a study of PD-L1 blockade in urothelial cancer. The time point here: peripheral blood 6 weeks after treatment start. Sequenced by immunoSEQ multiplex PCR; TCRdb stores in-frame clones only, minus some. The data contain about 120,000 clones, roughly 90% of them singletons. Sequencing used PBMCs, obtained around atezolizumab (anti-PD-L1) treatment. These receptors originate from a man in his 60s with urothelial cancer.

V is TRBV27 and J is TRBJ2-7, with 10 bases aligning to TRBD1. V lost 1 base to trimming and J lost 3 bases; unmatched junction nucleotides: 18. CDR1 is MNHEY, CDR2 SMNVEV, per germline (reference sequence). The CDR3 loop spans 20 amino acids. The CDR3 here is CASSLFPNPPRQGAIYEQYF. The CDR3 region has the DNA TGTGCCAGCAGTTTATTCCCCAATCCCCCTAGACAGGGGGCTATCTACGAGCAGTACTTC.

This chain uses TRBV5-6 with TRBJ1-3, with D perhaps TRBD1 (6 bases). The CDR3 totals 16 residues. The V gene's germline CDR1 is SGHDT and CDR2 YYEEEE. Trimming left V 5 bases short and J 0 bases short, with 15 bases between. The CDR3 DNA is TGTGCCAGCAGTGCTGACAGGTTCTACTCTGGAAACACCATATATTTT. Its protein product is CASSADRFYSGNTIYF. The entire variable domain, with the rest obtained from reference TRBV5-6 and TRBJ1-3, is as follows: DAGVTQSPTHLIKTRGQQVTLRCSPKSGHDTVSWYQQALGQGPQFIFQYYEEEERQRGNFPDRFSGHQFPNYSSELNVNALLLGDSALYLCASSADRFYSGNTIYFGEGSWLTVV.

The V gene is TRBV6-5, the J gene TRBJ1-2; 10 bases match TRBD1. V trimming: 2 bases; J trimming: 3 bases; junction bases outside the gene matches: 0. Germline CDR1 MNHEY, CDR2 SVGAGI. The CDR3 has 14 amino acids. CDR3 nucleotide sequence: TGTGCCAGCAGTTACGGGACAGGGGACTATGGCTACACCTTC. Its translation: CASSYGTGDYGYTF.

The V call is TRBV7-6, the J call TRBJ1-2; D gene ambiguous. Germline CDR1 is SGHVS and CDR2 is FNYEAQ. This CDR3 is built from 13 residues. Trimming shortened V by 1 base and J by 6 bases, and 9 bases separated the two germline ends. CDR3 in amino acids: CASSLGPGDGYTF. The CDR3 DNA reads TGTGCCAGCAGCTTAGGACCAGGCGATGGCTACACCTTC.

This chain joins TRBV19 and TRBJ2-2; possible D gene TRBD1, 5 bases. Trimming took 3 bases from V and 6 from J, leaving 14 bases between them. Germline CDR1 is LNHDA and CDR2 is SQIVND (reference sequence). The CDR3 contains 15 residues. The CDR3 is CASSIGQGSAGELFF. In DNA form, the CDR3 reads TGTGCCAGTAGTATCGGCCAGGGTTCCGCCGGGGAGCTGTTTTTT.

The chain has TRBV10-3 and TRBJ1-4; D perhaps matches TRBD1 (5 bases). CDR3 size: 15 residues. The germline CDR1 and CDR2 sequences are ENHRY and SYGVKD. Deletions cut 0 bases from V and 5 bases from J, with 10 bases between. The DNA for the CDR3 is TGTGCCATCAGTGAGTCGGGAGGGGAAAATGAAAAACTGTTTTTT. This encodes CAISESGGENEKLFF.

V and J are TRBV29-1 and TRBJ2-3; possible D gene TRBD1, 5 bases. V lost 1 base and J lost 0, with 8 bases in between. The V gene's germline CDR1 is SQVTM and CDR2 ANQGSEA. The CDR3 loop spans 14 amino acids. The CDR3 bases are TGCAGCGTTGAAGGCAGGGAAAGCACAGATACGCAGTATTTT. Amino acids: CSVEGRESTDTQYF.

This clone was counted a few times. The rearrangement joins TRBV19 to TRBJ1-2; maybe TRBD1 (5 bases). Trimming left V 6 bases short and J 7 bases short, with 15 bases between. The CDR3 runs to 13 residues. Germline values: CDR1 LNHDA, CDR2 SQIVND (reference sequence). This CDR3 is CASSRTGDSGYTF. CDR3 in DNA: TGTGCCAGTAGCCGAACGGGGGATAGTGGCTACACCTTC.

This rearrangement joins TRBV9 to TRBJ2-7, with 8 positions matching TRBD1. V shed 0 bases and J 2 bases; nucleotides not matched to a gene: 7. The CDR3 extends over 16 amino acids. Germline-derived CDR1 and CDR2 are SGDLS and YYNGEE. CDR3 loop: CASSVGGTGVTYEQYF. DNA for the CDR3: TGTGCCAGCAGCGTAGGAGGGACAGGCGTTACCTACGAGCAGTACTTC.

The DNA of the CDR3 is TGTGCCAGCAGGCCCTCCGCGGCAGGGAGGGAAGAGACCCAGTACTTC. This sequence encodes CASRPSAAGREETQYF. J is TRBJ2-5 and V is TRBV5-4; 7 bases are a match to TRBD2. The CDR3 spans 16 residues. Germline V lookup: CDR1 SGHNT, CDR2 YYREEE (reference sequence). J lost 3 bases, V lost 5 bases, and 13 bases had no gene match.

The chain employs TRBV5-8 and TRBJ2-5; D gene ambiguous. V was clipped by 0 bases and J by 5 bases, with 8 bases between them. This CDR3 is 13 amino acids long. The V gene's germline CDR1 is SGHTS and CDR2 YDEGEE. The CDR3 DNA follows: TGTGCCAGCAGCTTGGGAGAGGAGGAGACCCAGTACTTC. This gives the protein CASSLGEEETQYF.

The chain carries TRBV7-8 and TRBJ2-5, with D possibly being TRBD1 (6 bases). Trimming pared 3 bases from V and 7 bases from J, leaving 15 bases between. CDR3 size: 14 residues. The germline gives CDR1 SGHVS, CDR2 FQNEAQ. The DNA of the CDR3 is TGTGCCAGCAGCTTCCCAGGGGATGGGGCGACCCAGTACTTC. Translating gives CASSFPGDGATQYF. Full variable domain (missing parts from reference TRBV7-8 and TRBJ2-5): GAGVSQSPRYKVAKRGQDVALRCDPISGHVSLFWYQQALGQGPEFLTYFQNEAQLDKSGLPSDRFFAERPEGSVSTLKIQRTQQEDSAVYLCASSFPGDGATQYFGPGTRLLVL.

The chain joins TRBV6-4 to TRBJ1-1; 7 bases line up with TRBD1. The CDR3 is 14 residues long. Per germline, CDR1 MRHNA and CDR2 SNTAGT. Trimming removed 2 bases from V and 1 base from J; junction bases left unmatched: 1. The CDR3 region has the DNA TGTGCCAGCAGTGACCAGGGGGGGAACACTGAAGCTTTCTTT. It encodes CASSDQGGNTEAFF.

The J gene is TRBJ2-3, the V gene TRBV4-3, with D hard to call. This CDR3 has 15 residues. Between the trimmed V and J ends, which lost 2 bases and 2 bases, there was a span of 11 bases. Germline V gene sequence: CDR1 LGHNA, CDR2 YSLEER. CDR3 region: CASSQTRVDTDTQYF. The CDR3 region has the DNA TGCGCCAGCAGCCAAACTCGGGTAGACACAGATACGCAGTATTTT.

For the CDR3, the DNA is TGTGCCATCAGTACTATCGGATACCCCAATTCACCCCTCCACTTT. Translating gives CAISTIGYPNSPLHF. The chain uses TRBV10-3 and TRBJ1-6; no clear D gene. The germline V gene has CDR1 ENHRY and CDR2 SYGVKD. The CDR3 contains 15 residues. With 5 bases removed from V and 7 bases from J, the gap between germline ends came to 15 bases.

The CDR3 nucleotides are TGTGCCAGCAGCTTAAGGAGGGAGGATGAAAAACTGTTTTTT. Translation: CASSLRREDEKLFF. The rearrangement joins TRBV7-9 to TRBJ1-4; D not certain. Germline lookup yields CDR1 SEHNR and CDR2 FQNEAQ (reference sequence). The CDR3 length is 14 residues. Trimming removed 2 bases at V and 6 bases at J, with 10 bases between.

This clone was seen a few times. This chain joins TRBV5-5 and TRBJ2-3; 10 nucleotides align to TRBD2. The CDR3 runs to 15 residues. The ends lost 4 bases at V and 1 base at J; junction bases unmatched: 3. Germline lookup yields CDR1 SGHKS and CDR2 YYEKEE (reference sequence). The CDR3 loop is CASSALAGGTDTQYF. CDR3 bases: TGTGCCAGCAGCGCCCTAGCGGGAGGCACAGATACGCAGTATTTT.

The chain employs TRBV19 and TRBJ2-5; TRBD1 aligns across 8 bases. Trimming at V came to 3 bases and at J to 5 bases, leaving 8 bases not matched to a gene. Germline V gives CDR1 LNHDA, CDR2 SQIVND (reference sequence). The CDR3 sequence is 15 residues long. The CDR3 region has the DNA TGTGCCAGTAGTATTGGGGCAGGGGGCCGGGAGACCCAGTACTTC. Its protein is CASSIGAGGRETQYF.